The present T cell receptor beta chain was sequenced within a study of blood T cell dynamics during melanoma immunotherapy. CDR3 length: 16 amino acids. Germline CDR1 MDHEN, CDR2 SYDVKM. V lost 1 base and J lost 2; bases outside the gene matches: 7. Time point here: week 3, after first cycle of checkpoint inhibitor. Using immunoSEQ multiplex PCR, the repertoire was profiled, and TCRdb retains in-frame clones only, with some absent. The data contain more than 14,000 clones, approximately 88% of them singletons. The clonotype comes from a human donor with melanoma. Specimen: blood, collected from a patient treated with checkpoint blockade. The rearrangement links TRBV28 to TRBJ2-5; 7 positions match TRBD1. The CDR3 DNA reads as TGTGCCAGCAGTTTATCGGTGGGGACAGAGCAAGAGACCCAGTACTTC. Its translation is CASSLSVGTEQETQYF.